Presented here are 10 T cell receptor beta chains from one specimen sequenced in a study of T cells in Graves' hyperthyroidism and ophthalmopathy. RNA transcripts served as the template for amplifying TCR beta CDR3 regions. Primed by the HTBI set, a first-round RT-PCR was run on the TCR CDR3. Each CDR3 protein is one row after TCRdb ran MiXCR on the multiplex PCR reads. Of about 640,000 distinct CDR3 sequences listed, roughly 20% are singletons. The specimen was blood. The receptors derive from a man aged 25 to 40 with Graves' ophthalmopathy.

This clonotype was counted between two and nine times. This chain links TRBV6-5 with TRBJ1-1; TRBD1 agrees at 12 bases. V gave up 2 bases and J gave up 7 bases; unmatched junction bases: 5. CDR1 is MNHEY, CDR2 SVGAGI, per germline. This CDR3 region has 15 residues. The CDR3 loop reads CASSYGTGGAVEAFF. The CDR3 DNA sequence: TGTGCCAGCAGTTACGGGACAGGGGGCGCGGTTGAAGCTTTCTTT.

This chain links TRBV9 with TRBJ2-7; 8 bases fit TRBD1. This CDR3 region has 15 residues. The ends lost 0 bases at V and 0 bases at J; junction bases unmatched: 2. CDR1 and CDR2 from the germline V gene are SGDLS and YYNGEE. The DNA for the CDR3 is TGTGCCAGCAGCGTAGCAGGGGGCCGCTCCTACGAGCAGTACTTC. Its protein is CASSVAGGRSYEQYF.

This clonotype showed up many times. V and J are TRBV2 and TRBJ1-1; D unclear. Germline loops: CDR1 SNHLY, CDR2 FYNNEI. The CDR3 totals 14 residues. Between the trimmed V and J ends, which lost 1 base and 1 base, there was a span of 7 bases. In nucleotides, the CDR3 is TGTGCCAGCAGTGAAGAGGGTTCGAACACTGAAGCTTTCTTT. Protein: CASSEEGSNTEAFF.

The chain couples TRBV29-1 to TRBJ2-1; D possibly corresponds to TRBD1 (6 bases). Germline CDR1 is SQVTM and CDR2 is ANQGSEA. With 4 bases removed from V and 9 bases from J, the gap between germline ends came to 10 bases. This CDR3 contains 11 residues. CDR3 sequence: CSVVGATEQFF. DNA of the CDR3: TGCAGCGTTGTGGGGGCGACTGAGCAGTTCTTC.

V and J are TRBV5-6 and TRBJ2-7; no firm D call. V was cut by 1 base and J by 0 bases, with 8 bases left in between. Germline CDR1 is SGHDT and CDR2 is YYEEEE. The CDR3 consists of 14 residues. CDR3 region: CASSLLISSYEQYF. CDR3 bases: TGTGCCAGCAGCTTGCTAATAAGCTCCTACGAGCAGTACTTC.

This clonotype was recorded a few times. The CDR3: CASSFNDGNEKLFF. The CDR3 bases are TGTGCCAGCAGCTTTAACGATGGTAATGAAAAACTGTTTTTT. The chain carries TRBV7-2 and TRBJ1-4; unclear D gene. The V gene's germline CDR1 is SGHTA and CDR2 FQGNSA. V was shortened by 3 bases and J by 4 bases, with 9 bases between the two germline ends. The CDR3 loop spans 14 amino acids.

The table lists this clonotype with many counts. The rearrangement uses TRBV6-1 and TRBJ1-1; 8 positions match TRBD1. V was pared by 7 bases and J by 4 bases, with 8 bases of the junction left unmatched. The length of the CDR3 is 14 residues. In germline, CDR1 is MNHNS, CDR2 SASEGT. CDR3 sequence (DNA): TGTGCCAGCATTCTTGACAGGGGCGGCACTGAAGCTTTCTTT. Its protein is CASILDRGGTEAFF.

V and J are TRBV20-1 and TRBJ1-1, with 7 bases aligning to TRBD1. Germline lookup yields CDR1 DFQATT and CDR2 SNEGSKA (reference sequence). The CDR3 has 12 amino acids. DNA of the CDR3: TGCAGCCAGAAAACAGGGGACACTGAAGCTTTCTTT. This encodes CSQKTGDTEAFF.

This clonotype was picked up a small number of times. This rearrangement joins TRBV28 to TRBJ1-3, with a weak D call TRBD1 (6 bases). Germline V gene sequence: CDR1 MDHEN, CDR2 SYDVKM. The CDR3 is made up of 15 amino acids. V lost 4 bases and J 4 bases, leaving 14 bases between the germline ends. CDR3 sequence: CASSSHPGEGNTIYF. The CDR3 DNA reads as TGTGCCAGCAGTTCCCACCCAGGGGAAGGAAACACCATATATTTT.

In this sample, this clonotype turned up many times. CDR3 nucleotide sequence: TGTGCCAGCGCAATGGACAGGGGGCGACAGCCCCAGCATTTT. It yields the protein CASAMDRGRQPQHF. V gene TRBV6-2 or TRBV6-3 combines with J gene TRBJ1-5, with TRBD1 matching 11 bases. V dropped 8 bases and J dropped 7; count of bases not matched to a gene: 7. The length of the CDR3 is 14 residues. Germline assignment: CDR1 MNHEY and CDR2 SVGEGT.